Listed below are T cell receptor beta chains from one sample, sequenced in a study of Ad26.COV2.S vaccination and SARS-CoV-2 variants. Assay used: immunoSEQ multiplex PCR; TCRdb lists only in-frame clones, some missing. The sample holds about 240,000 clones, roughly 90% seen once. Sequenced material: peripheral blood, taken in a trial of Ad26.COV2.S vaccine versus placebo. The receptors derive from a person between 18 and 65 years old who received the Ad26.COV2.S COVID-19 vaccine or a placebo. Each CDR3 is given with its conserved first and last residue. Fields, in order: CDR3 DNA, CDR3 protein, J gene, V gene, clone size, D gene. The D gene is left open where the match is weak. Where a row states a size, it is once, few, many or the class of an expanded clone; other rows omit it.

CDR3nt: TGTGCCACCAGCAGACGGACAGGGGGTAATGAAAAACTGTTTTTT
CDR3aa: CATSRRTGGNEKLFF
j_gene: TRBJ1-4
v_gene: TRBV15
abundance: -
d_gene: TRBD1

CDR3nt: TGTGCCAGCAGCGGGATGAATACGCAGTATTTT
CDR3aa: CASSGMNTQYF
j_gene: TRBJ2-3
v_gene: TRBV5-6
abundance: -
d_gene: -

CDR3nt: TGTGCCAGCAGCCGAGTAAACAATGAGCAGTTCTTC
CDR3aa: CASSRVNNEQFF
j_gene: TRBJ2-1
v_gene: TRBV5-6
abundance: -
d_gene: -

CDR3nt: TGTGCCACGGGAAAGGGTTCCGGGTACAATGAGCAGTTCTTC
CDR3aa: CATGKGSGYNEQFF
j_gene: TRBJ2-1
v_gene: TRBV2
abundance: -
d_gene: -

CDR3nt: TGTGCCAGCAGCAATTCGCCTAGCGGGAGTACGCGGGCCACAGATACGCAGTATTTT
CDR3aa: CASSNSPSGSTRATDTQYF
j_gene: TRBJ2-3
v_gene: TRBV21-1
abundance: -
d_gene: -

CDR3nt: TGTGCCAGTAGTGCAGGGGTGCCGCTCGAGCAGTACTTC
CDR3aa: CASSAGVPLEQYF
j_gene: TRBJ2-7
v_gene: TRBV19
abundance: -
d_gene: -

CDR3nt: TGCGCCAGCAGCCAAAGCGGGGGGGCCTTTGAGACCCAGTACTTC
CDR3aa: CASSQSGGAFETQYF
j_gene: TRBJ2-5
v_gene: TRBV4-1
abundance: -
d_gene: TRBD2

CDR3nt: TGCGCCAGCAGCCAAGATAGTTCGGGACAGCGGAACAATGAGCAGTTCTTC
CDR3aa: CASSQDSSGQRNNEQFF
j_gene: TRBJ2-1
v_gene: TRBV4-3
abundance: few
d_gene: TRBD1

CDR3nt: TGTGCCAGCAGCTCCGGACCGGGGTACACCGGGGAGCTGTTTTTT
CDR3aa: CASSSGPGYTGELFF
j_gene: TRBJ2-2
v_gene: TRBV7-9
abundance: -
d_gene: -

CDR3nt: TGTGCCAGCAGTAAACTACAGGGACTCTCCTACAATGAGCAGTTCTTC
CDR3aa: CASSKLQGLSYNEQFF
j_gene: TRBJ2-1
v_gene: TRBV27
abundance: once
d_gene: -

CDR3nt: TGTGCCAGCAGCTTATCGGGCACCGGGGAGCTGTTTTTT
CDR3aa: CASSLSGTGELFF
j_gene: TRBJ2-2
v_gene: TRBV7-3
abundance: -
d_gene: -

CDR3nt: TGTGCCAGCAGCGTAGGTGTCAGCCTCTCTGGAAACACCATATATTTT
CDR3aa: CASSVGVSLSGNTIYF
j_gene: TRBJ1-3
v_gene: TRBV9
abundance: -
d_gene: -

CDR3nt: TGTGCCAGCTCACCCCTATCGCGGACGGGCTCCTACAATGAGCAGTTCTTC
CDR3aa: CASSPLSRTGSYNEQFF
j_gene: TRBJ2-1
v_gene: TRBV18
abundance: -
d_gene: -

CDR3nt: TGTGCCAGCAGCGAACCCGGGACTAGCGGGGGGGCCAATGAGCAGTTCTTC
CDR3aa: CASSEPGTSGGANEQFF
j_gene: TRBJ2-1
v_gene: TRBV7-9
abundance: once
d_gene: TRBD2

CDR3nt: TGTGCCAGCAGCCCGGGACTAGCGTCCCCCGGGGGGGAGCTGTTTTTT
CDR3aa: CASSPGLASPGGELFF
j_gene: TRBJ2-2
v_gene: TRBV6-7
abundance: -
d_gene: TRBD2

CDR3nt: TGTGCCAGTAAAATCCCAGTGAACACCGGGGAGCTGTTTTTT
CDR3aa: CASKIPVNTGELFF
j_gene: TRBJ2-2
v_gene: TRBV19
abundance: -
d_gene: -

CDR3nt: TGTGCCAGCAGCTTAGTGGGAGAAGTTGGGGAGCTGTTTTTT
CDR3aa: CASSLVGEVGELFF
j_gene: TRBJ2-2
v_gene: TRBV7-9
abundance: -
d_gene: -

CDR3nt: TGTGCCAGCAGTTCTAGCGATTTGGAGCAGTTCTTC
CDR3aa: CASSSSDLEQFF
j_gene: TRBJ2-1
v_gene: TRBV12-3/TRBV12-4
abundance: -
d_gene: -

CDR3nt: TGCGCCAGCAGCCAAGGCGAGGGGGCCTACGAGCAGTACTTC
CDR3aa: CASSQGEGAYEQYF
j_gene: TRBJ2-7
v_gene: TRBV4-1
abundance: once
d_gene: -

CDR3nt: TGTGCCAGCAGCTTACTCCAGACAGGGCCCTTGGAACTCCACTTT
CDR3aa: CASSLLQTGPLELHF
j_gene: TRBJ1-6
v_gene: TRBV5-4
abundance: once
d_gene: TRBD1

CDR3nt: TGTGCCAGCAGCATGGACAGCGGACTTAGCAATCAGCCCCAGCATTTT
CDR3aa: CASSMDSGLSNQPQHF
j_gene: TRBJ1-5
v_gene: TRBV7-2
abundance: -
d_gene: -

CDR3nt: TGTGCCAGTAGTAGGCCAACAGGGAGCAATTCACCCCTCCACTTT
CDR3aa: CASSRPTGSNSPLHF
j_gene: TRBJ1-6
v_gene: TRBV19
abundance: -
d_gene: -

CDR3nt: TGTGCCAGCAGTTTACCGAGGACTAGCGGGGGACCTCCGGTGCAGTACTTC
CDR3aa: CASSLPRTSGGPPVQYF
j_gene: TRBJ2-7
v_gene: TRBV27
abundance: -
d_gene: TRBD2

CDR3nt: TGTGCCAGCAGTTTAGCAGGGAGGGACACCGGGGAGCTGTTTTTT
CDR3aa: CASSLAGRDTGELFF
j_gene: TRBJ2-2
v_gene: TRBV28
abundance: -
d_gene: TRBD2

CDR3nt: TGTGCCATCTCGGGGGGAGTGGGGGAGACCCAGTACTTC
CDR3aa: CAISGGVGETQYF
j_gene: TRBJ2-5
v_gene: TRBV6-5
abundance: -
d_gene: TRBD2

CDR3nt: TGTGCCAGCAGAGAACTAGCGGGAGGGCCCACCTACGAGCAGTACTTC
CDR3aa: CASRELAGGPTYEQYF
j_gene: TRBJ2-7
v_gene: TRBV28
abundance: -
d_gene: TRBD2

CDR3nt: TGTGCCAGTAGTCCCCGGGACAGGGGTTACGCCAATGAGCAGTTCTTC
CDR3aa: CASSPRDRGYANEQFF
j_gene: TRBJ2-1
v_gene: TRBV19
abundance: -
d_gene: TRBD1

CDR3nt: TGTGCCAGCAGCTTAGGTCCTAACACTGAAGCTTTCTTT
CDR3aa: CASSLGPNTEAFF
j_gene: TRBJ1-1
v_gene: TRBV13
abundance: -
d_gene: -

CDR3nt: TGCGCCAGCAGCCAAGATTGGGTCAGGCAAAACATTCAGTACTTC
CDR3aa: CASSQDWVRQNIQYF
j_gene: TRBJ2-4
v_gene: TRBV4-1
abundance: -
d_gene: -

CDR3nt: TGTGCCAGCAGCTACACTAGCGGCTACGAGCAGTACTTC
CDR3aa: CASSYTSGYEQYF
j_gene: TRBJ2-7
v_gene: TRBV11-3
abundance: -
d_gene: TRBD2

CDR3nt: TGTGCCAGCAGCTTAAAGGGACTAGCGGGAGGGGGTCCCAATACGCAGTATTTT
CDR3aa: CASSLKGLAGGGPNTQYF
j_gene: TRBJ2-3
v_gene: TRBV7-3
abundance: -
d_gene: TRBD2

CDR3nt: TGCGCCAGCAGCTCGGACGAAGCAAACTATGGCTACACCTTC
CDR3aa: CASSSDEANYGYTF
j_gene: TRBJ1-2
v_gene: TRBV5-1
abundance: once
d_gene: -

CDR3nt: TGTGCCAGCAGCTTAACGCCCAGGGGTGATTCACCCCTCCACTTT
CDR3aa: CASSLTPRGDSPLHF
j_gene: TRBJ1-6
v_gene: TRBV11-2
abundance: -
d_gene: -

CDR3nt: TGCGCCAGCAAATGGATGGGGACGGACACTGAAGCTTTCTTT
CDR3aa: CASKWMGTDTEAFF
j_gene: TRBJ1-1
v_gene: TRBV5-1
abundance: many
d_gene: -

CDR3nt: TGTGCCAGCAGCCAAGCCAGCGGGACAGGGGCGCAAGAGACCCAGTACTTC
CDR3aa: CASSQASGTGAQETQYF
j_gene: TRBJ2-5
v_gene: TRBV3-1/TRBV3-2
abundance: once
d_gene: TRBD1

CDR3nt: TGTGCCAGCAGTCCCCGGGACAGGGGTAAAGATACGCAGTATTTT
CDR3aa: CASSPRDRGKDTQYF
j_gene: TRBJ2-3
v_gene: TRBV27
abundance: -
d_gene: TRBD1

CDR3nt: TGTGCCAGCAGCTTAGCGAGTGGAGGGGGTTCATGGGAGACCCAGTACTTC
CDR3aa: CASSLASGGGSWETQYF
j_gene: TRBJ2-5
v_gene: TRBV7-2
abundance: -
d_gene: -

CDR3nt: TGTGCCAGCAGAGGGGGCACTAATGAAAAACTGTTTTTT
CDR3aa: CASRGGTNEKLFF
j_gene: TRBJ1-4
v_gene: TRBV2
abundance: -
d_gene: TRBD1

CDR3nt: TGTGCCAGCAGTTATCGGGGAAACTATGGCTACACCTTC
CDR3aa: CASSYRGNYGYTF
j_gene: TRBJ1-2
v_gene: TRBV12-3/TRBV12-4
abundance: -
d_gene: -

CDR3nt: TGTGCCAGCAGTTGGGACAGTAGGGCGAACACTGAAGCTTTCTTT
CDR3aa: CASSWDSRANTEAFF
j_gene: TRBJ1-1
v_gene: TRBV27
abundance: -
d_gene: TRBD1

CDR3nt: TGTGCCAGCAGTTCCTTAGTAGCGGGAGCCCACGAGCAGTACTTC
CDR3aa: CASSSLVAGAHEQYF
j_gene: TRBJ2-7
v_gene: TRBV27
abundance: few
d_gene: TRBD2

CDR3nt: TGCGCCAGCGCCTCGAAGGGGGGGGCACCGAACACTGAAGCTTTCTTT
CDR3aa: CASASKGGAPNTEAFF
j_gene: TRBJ1-1
v_gene: TRBV5-1
abundance: few
d_gene: -

CDR3nt: TGCGCCAGCGTACTCACGGGGGGGAGCACAGATACGCAGTATTTT
CDR3aa: CASVLTGGSTDTQYF
j_gene: TRBJ2-3
v_gene: TRBV5-1
abundance: -
d_gene: TRBD2

CDR3nt: TGTGCCAGCAGCCAAAGAGTCGATCTTGGCAGGGGGCGCACTGAAGCTTTCTTT
CDR3aa: CASSQRVDLGRGRTEAFF
j_gene: TRBJ1-1
v_gene: TRBV4-2
abundance: -
d_gene: TRBD1

CDR3nt: TGTGCCAGCAGGGGGGGCGGGACACAGCGCACAGATACGCAGTATTTT
CDR3aa: CASRGGGTQRTDTQYF
j_gene: TRBJ2-3
v_gene: TRBV2
abundance: few
d_gene: -

CDR3nt: TGTGCCAGCAGTCCCTCTGGAAACACCATATATTTT
CDR3aa: CASSPSGNTIYF
j_gene: TRBJ1-3
v_gene: TRBV28
abundance: -
d_gene: -

CDR3nt: TGTGCCAGCAGCCTACAGGGGAACTATGGCTACACCTTC
CDR3aa: CASSLQGNYGYTF
j_gene: TRBJ1-2
v_gene: TRBV5-6
abundance: -
d_gene: TRBD1

CDR3nt: TGCGCCAGCAGCTCGCCCCTAGGTTTCAGGAAAGAGACCCAGTACTTC
CDR3aa: CASSSPLGFRKETQYF
j_gene: TRBJ2-5
v_gene: TRBV5-1
abundance: -
d_gene: -

CDR3nt: TGTGCCAGCAGCTTAGTCGCGGGGGCGGGCACCGGGGAGCTGTTTTTT
CDR3aa: CASSLVAGAGTGELFF
j_gene: TRBJ2-2
v_gene: TRBV7-2
abundance: -
d_gene: -

CDR3nt: TGTGCCAGCAGGAGGACTAGCGGGCACTACAATGAGCAGTTCTTC
CDR3aa: CASRRTSGHYNEQFF
j_gene: TRBJ2-1
v_gene: TRBV2
abundance: -
d_gene: TRBD2

CDR3nt: TGTGCCAGCAGTTTCCTGACAGGGGGAGATGAAGCTTTCTTT
CDR3aa: CASSFLTGGDEAFF
j_gene: TRBJ1-1
v_gene: TRBV28
abundance: -
d_gene: TRBD1

CDR3nt: TGTGCCAGCAGCGTAGGCCTAGAGCTCGCCGGGGAGCTGTTTTTT
CDR3aa: CASSVGLELAGELFF
j_gene: TRBJ2-2
v_gene: TRBV9
abundance: -
d_gene: -

CDR3nt: TGCGCCAGCAGCCAGCGAGTCCCGGGAAGCTCTGGGGCCAACGTCCTGACTTTC
CDR3aa: CASSQRVPGSSGANVLTF
j_gene: TRBJ2-6
v_gene: TRBV5-1
abundance: -
d_gene: -

CDR3nt: TGTGCCACCAGTGATCCGAAATGGACGGCTAGCACAGATACGCAGTATTTT
CDR3aa: CATSDPKWTASTDTQYF
j_gene: TRBJ2-3
v_gene: TRBV24-1
abundance: -
d_gene: -